Following are 18 T cell receptor beta chains from one sample sequenced in a study of regulatory T cells in long-lasting Graves disease. Time point given: newly diagnosed GD, antithyroid drugs for less than 3 months. PBMCs were the source of the RNA used for TCR sequencing. Construction of the TCR beta libraries employed iRepertoire HTBI primers in conjunction with Arm-PCR of CDR3 regions. MiXCR, applied by TCRdb to the multiplex PCR reads, yields one record per CDR3 protein. The table lists about 430,000 distinct CDR3 sequences, around 16% of them singletons. The same specimen was also included in a second study, on T cells in Graves' hyperthyroidism and ophthalmopathy.

The sample consisted of peripheral blood mononuclear cells (PBMCs), taken at new diagnosis, from a patient treated with antithyroid drugs. These receptors originate from a woman aged 40 to 55 with Graves disease.

This clonotype has only a few counts. A junction boundary mismatches the germline segment, possibly from a read error. The chain couples TRBV9 to TRBJ1-1; D remains ambiguous. Per germline, CDR1 SGDLS and CDR2 YYNGEE. The CDR3 length is 15 residues. The CDR3 DNA sequence: TGTGCCAGCAGCGCCGGAGGGTCCCCGAACTCTGAAGCTTTCTTT. This gives the protein CASSAGGSPNSEAFF.

This clonotype was observed at least ten times. The CDR3 spells CASSPPRSDKAQYF. The CDR3 nucleotides are TGTGCCAGCAGTCCCCCCCGGTCGGATAAGGCGCAGTATTTT. This chain connects TRBV12-3 or TRBV12-4 to TRBJ2-3; no definite D call. V lost 5 bases and J lost 10, with 19 bases in between. The CDR3 is made up of 14 amino acids.

This clonotype was counted a few times. This chain joins TRBV27 and TRBJ2-7; 7 bases are shared with TRBD1. V shed 6 bases and J 3 bases; nucleotides not matched to a gene: 11. The CDR3 is 15 amino acids. In germline, CDR1 is MNHEY, CDR2 SMNVEV (reference sequence). CDR3 protein: CASSFRGQPLYEQYF. CDR3 sequence (DNA): TGTGCCAGCAGCTTCCGGGGACAGCCCCTCTACGAGCAGTACTTC.

In this sample, this clonotype turned up many times. The chain uses TRBV7-2 and TRBJ2-2, with D perhaps given as TRBD1 or TRBD2 (6 bases each). Germline V gene sequence: CDR1 SGHTA, CDR2 FQGNSA. The CDR3 is 18 residues long. V shed 6 bases and J shed 2 bases, with 22 bases lying between them. This chain's CDR3 is CASSQRLATGPNTGELFF. CDR3 DNA: TGTGCCAGCAGTCAACGGCTAGCGACAGGCCCTAACACCGGGGAGCTGTTTTTT.

This clonotype was observed many times. This sequence joins TRBV19 and TRBJ2-5; 11 nucleotides match TRBD2. The V segment lost 4 bases and the J segment 3 bases; nucleotides outside the gene matches: 7. The germline V gene encodes CDR1 LNHDA and CDR2 SQIVND (reference sequence). The CDR3 loop spans 16 amino acids. The CDR3 DNA sequence: TGTGCCAGTAGTAAAACTAGCGGGAGTACAAAAGAGACCCAGTACTTC. This codes for CASSKTSGSTKETQYF. The full variable domain, its missing parts supplied by reference TRBV19 and TRBJ2-5, is DGGITQSPKYLFRKEGQNVTLSCEQNLNHDAMYWYRQDPGQGLRLIYYSQIVNDFQKGDIAEGYSVSREKKESFPLTVTSAQKNPTAFYLCASSKTSGSTKETQYFGPGTRLLVL.

Note on this clonotype: A much bigger clone sits one base away, suggesting this may be a read error. The rearrangement uses TRBV2 and TRBJ2-3; possible D gene TRBD2, 7 bases. The tail of the sequence fits TRBJ2-7 better, so the J call may be wrong. Germline V lookup: CDR1 SNHLY, CDR2 FYNNEI. The CDR3 runs to 15 residues. The CDR3: CASSEGGGGFSEQYF. The CDR3 DNA is TGTGCCAGCAGTGAGGGAGGGGGGGGGTTCTCCGAGCAGTACTTC.

This clonotype was counted ten times or more. The V and J genes are TRBV2 and TRBJ1-1, with 10 bases lining up with TRBD1. The CDR3 loop spans 17 amino acids. Trimming at V came to 6 bases and at J to 1 base, leaving 11 bases not matched to a gene. Germline values: CDR1 SNHLY, CDR2 FYNNEI. CDR3 bases: TGTGCCAGCAGGGTGGACAGGGGGGAACCTAGGAACACTGAAGCTTTCTTT. Its protein product is CASRVDRGEPRNTEAFF.

This sequence joins TRBV7-9 and TRBJ1-3, with a possible D match to TRBD1 (6 bases). V lost 5 bases, J lost 4 bases, and 15 bases lay in between. Per germline, CDR1 SEHNR and CDR2 FQNEAQ (reference sequence). This CDR3 has 15 residues. The CDR3 here is CASSLAGTPGNTIYF. DNA for the CDR3: TGTGCCAGCAGCCTCGCCGGGACACCGGGAAACACCATATATTTT.

This clonotype was counted many times. The chain couples TRBV20-1 to TRBJ1-5; 11 bases are shared with TRBD1. This CDR3 region has 15 residues. CDR1 is DFQATT and CDR2 is SNEGSKA in the germline V gene (reference sequence). Losses at the gene ends were 6 bases for V and 6 bases for J; bases not matched to a gene: 10. For the CDR3, the DNA is TGCAGTGCGCCCATCGGACAGGGGGCGGCTCAGCCCCAGCATTTT. Its translation: CSAPIGQGAAQPQHF.

On this clonotype itself: This could be a read error, since a much larger clone is one nucleotide away. The chain uses TRBV24-1 and TRBJ1-1, with 9 nucleotides matching TRBD1. CDR3 length: 15 amino acids. Germline CDR1 is KGHDR and CDR2 is SFDVKD. The CDR3 here is CTTRTLGQGNTEAFF. CDR3 bases: TGTACCACCAGAACCCTGGGACAGGGGAACACTGAAGCTTTCTTT.

With regard to this clonotype: This likely came from a read error, as a far larger clone is one base away. The CDR3 region has the DNA TGTGCCAGCACCGGGACTAGCGGGCCCTCCTACAATGAGCAGTTCTTC. It encodes CASTGTSGPSYNEQFF. This chain joins TRBV7-9 and TRBJ2-1; 12 bases fit TRBD2. This CDR3 has 16 residues. Germline assignment: CDR1 SEHNR and CDR2 FQNEAQ (reference sequence). Trimming took 7 bases from V and 0 from J; bases not matched to a gene: 4.

As to this clonotype: This could be a read error, since a much larger clone is one nucleotide away. The V call is TRBV11-3, the J call TRBJ2-5, with TRBD1 matching over 8 bases. The germline V gene has CDR1 SGHNT and CDR2 YENEEA. This CDR3 contains 15 residues. V was pared by 5 bases and J by 1 base, with 6 bases of the junction left unmatched. CDR3 DNA: TGTGCCAGCAGCAGAGGGACAGGCATCCAAGAGACCCAGTACTTC. Translating gives CASSRGTGIQETQYF.

The rearrangement joins TRBV11-2 to TRBJ2-3; D call uncertain. The V gene lost 2 bases and the J gene lost 2 bases, with 8 bases spanning the gap. The germline V gene encodes CDR1 SGHAT and CDR2 FQNNGV. The CDR3 length is 14 residues. The CDR3 coding sequence is TGTGCCAGCAGCTTAATAGGCAACACAGATACGCAGTATTTT. Translation gives CASSLIGNTDTQYF.

This clonotype was seen at least ten times. This rearrangement joins TRBV5-1 to TRBJ2-7; 8 bases match TRBD2. Germline V lookup: CDR1 SGHRS, CDR2 YFSETQ. V shed 0 bases and J 6 bases; nucleotides not matched to a gene: 8. The CDR3 is made up of 15 amino acids. CDR3 residues: CASSLVGTSALEQYF. CDR3 DNA: TGCGCCAGCAGCTTGGTGGGGACTAGTGCTCTCGAGCAGTACTTC.

This clonotype was observed a handful of times. This chain joins TRBV10-3 and TRBJ2-5; D ambiguous. Germline assignment: CDR1 ENHRY and CDR2 SYGVKD. Deletions cut 2 bases from V and 2 bases from J, with 6 bases between. CDR3 length: 13 residues. The CDR3 reads CAISEISQETQYF. DNA for the CDR3: TGTGCCATCAGTGAGATATCTCAAGAGACCCAGTACTTC.

This clonotype has a count of ten or more. The chain employs TRBV7-9 and TRBJ2-7; 8 bases match TRBD1. The length of the CDR3 is 14 residues. V dropped 5 bases and J dropped 3; count of bases not matched to a gene: 6. Germline CDR1 SEHNR, CDR2 FQNEAQ (reference sequence). CDR3 residues: CASSPTGALYEQYF. CDR3 bases: TGTGCCAGCAGCCCGACAGGGGCCCTCTACGAGCAGTACTTC.

This clonotype was picked up many times. The chain combines TRBV5-1 with TRBJ2-1; D not certain. Germline assignment: CDR1 SGHRS and CDR2 YFSETQ. This CDR3 spans 16 amino acids. Trimming pared 0 bases from V and 1 base from J, leaving 11 bases between. CDR3 loop: CASSLESIQSYNEQFF. For the CDR3, the DNA is TGCGCCAGCAGCTTGGAATCAATCCAGTCCTACAATGAGCAGTTCTTC.

This clonotype showed up many times. The J gene is TRBJ1-1, the V gene TRBV18; TRBD1 agrees at 7 bases. V lost 6 bases to trimming and J lost 2 bases; unmatched junction nucleotides: 12. Germline V gives CDR1 KGHSH, CDR2 LQKENI. The CDR3 has 16 residues. CDR3 sequence: CASSPDLTGTNTEAFF. In DNA, the CDR3 is TGTGCCAGCTCGCCTGATCTGACAGGGACTAACACTGAAGCTTTCTTT.